The 7 T cell receptor beta chains given below trace back to one sample, sequenced in a study of shared clonotypes between healthy human individuals. Produced via immunoSEQ multiplex PCR; TCRdb's table is partial and in-frame only. The sample yields about 560,000 clones, about 80% seen once. The sample taken for sequencing was PBMCs. These receptors came from a woman aged 35 to 49 in good health. Some clones in this sample may be carry-over from other donors' samples.

The rearrangement links TRBV18 to TRBJ2-7; 9 bases fit TRBD2. The germline CDR1 and CDR2 sequences are KGHSH and LQKENI. The junction had 5 bases not matched to a gene; V was cut back by 1 base and J by 4 bases. The CDR3 is 15 residues long. This chain's CDR3 is CASSPRASGTYEQYF. CDR3 nucleotides: TGTGCCAGCTCACCACGGGCTAGCGGGACGTACGAGCAGTACTTC.

This clone was counted between two and nine times. The rearrangement links TRBV29-1 to TRBJ1-1, with TRBD1 identical over 8 bases. Trimming removed 1 base from V and 5 bases from J; junction bases left unmatched: 6. The CDR3 is 14 amino acids. Germline V CDR1 and CDR2: SQVTM, ANQGSEA. CDR3 amino acids: CSVEGRTGRTEAFF. DNA for the CDR3: TGCAGCGTTGAAGGTCGGACAGGGAGGACTGAAGCTTTCTTT.

This CDR3 is CSGTSGDEQFF. Here the CDR3 DNA reads TGCAGCGGGACTAGCGGGGATGAGCAGTTCTTC. This rearrangement joins TRBV29-1 to TRBJ2-1; TRBD2 matches 12 bases. This CDR3 has 11 residues. V dropped 7 bases and J dropped 8; count of bases not matched to a gene: 0. From germline, CDR1 is SQVTM and CDR2 ANQGSEA.

Of note for this clone: A much larger clone lies one base from this, so it may be a read error. The sample contains more than one DNA sequence encoding this CDR3. V is TRBV7-3 and J is TRBJ2-1; TRBD2 matches 9 bases. The CDR3 covers 14 residues. V dropped 3 bases and J dropped 4; count of bases not matched to a gene: 1. CDR1 is SGHTA, CDR2 FQGTGA, per germline. The CDR3: CASSFSGSYNEQFF. The CDR3 region has the DNA TGTGCCAGCAGCTTTAGCGGGAGTTACAATGAGCAGTTCTTC.

The rearrangement links TRBV4-1 to TRBJ1-6; possible D gene TRBD1, 6 bases. The V end lost 4 bases, the J end lost 10 bases, and 20 bases lay between the germline ends. CDR3 length: 16 amino acids. Germline CDR1 is MGHRA and CDR2 is YSYEKL. CDR3 DNA: TGCGCCAGCAGCCCTCGCCGGGAGGGGGTTCGGTCACCCCTCCACTTT. Its protein is CASSPRREGVRSPLHF.

V and J are TRBV2 and TRBJ2-7; D may be TRBD2 (6 bases). CDR1 is SNHLY, CDR2 FYNNEI, per germline. The V end was cut by 6 bases, the J end by 2 bases, with 14 bases between. There are 14 residues in the CDR3. In DNA, the CDR3 is TGTGCCAGCAGGGACCGAGGAGGGGCCTACGAGCAGTACTTC. It is translated as CASRDRGGAYEQYF.

The V gene is TRBV28, the J gene TRBJ1-2, with 10 bases identical to TRBD1. V lost 7 bases to trimming and J lost 4 bases; unmatched junction nucleotides: 6. Germline CDR1 is MDHEN and CDR2 is SYDVKM. CDR3 length equals 14 residues. The CDR3 reads CASTPGQGSYGYTF. CDR3 DNA sequence: TGTGCCAGCACCCCGGGACAGGGGAGCTATGGCTACACCTTC.